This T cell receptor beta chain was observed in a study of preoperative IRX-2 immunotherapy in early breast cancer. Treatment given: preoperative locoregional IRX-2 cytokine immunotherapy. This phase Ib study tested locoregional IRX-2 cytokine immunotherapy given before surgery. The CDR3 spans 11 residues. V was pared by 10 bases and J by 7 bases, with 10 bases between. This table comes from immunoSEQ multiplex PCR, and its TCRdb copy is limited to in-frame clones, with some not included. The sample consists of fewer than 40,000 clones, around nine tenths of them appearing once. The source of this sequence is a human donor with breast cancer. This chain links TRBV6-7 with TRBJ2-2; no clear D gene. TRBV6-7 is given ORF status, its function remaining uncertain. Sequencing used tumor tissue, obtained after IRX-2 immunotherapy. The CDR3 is CAIRVDGELFF. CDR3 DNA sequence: TGTGCCATCCGGGTCGACGGGGAGCTGTTTTTT.